Shown below are 25 T cell receptor beta chains from a single sample sequenced in a study of T-cell memory formation after mild COVID-19. A single record per CDR3 protein comes from TCRdb applying MiXCR to the 5' RACE reads. The table lists some 350,000 distinct CDR3 sequences, about 16% of them singletons. The sequencing input was PBMCs or a T cell subset sorted from them (not recorded which). The receptors stem from a man between 18 and 35 years old who had mild COVID-19 (a few samples of this study predate the infection). Cell type and time point are not known.

The V call is TRBV28, the J call TRBJ2-7, with a tentative D call TRBD2 (6 bases). The ends were cut back, 7 bases at V and 3 bases at J, with 19 bases in the middle. CDR1 and CDR2 from the germline V gene are MDHEN and SYDVKM. The CDR3 is made up of 15 amino acids. The CDR3, as DNA: TGTGCCAGCACCCATGCTTCGACGGGAGACTACGAGCAGTACGTC. Protein: CASTHASTGDYEQYV.

J is TRBJ1-4 and V is TRBV7-2; TRBD1 matches at 9 bases. J gave up 6 bases and V 5 bases, and 7 bases lay outside the gene matches. There are 15 residues in the CDR3. Germline lookup yields CDR1 SGHTA and CDR2 FQGNSA. CDR3 sequence reads: CASSPFTGGHEKLFF. In nucleotides, the CDR3 is TGTGCCAGCAGCCCCTTTACAGGGGGCCATGAAAAACTGTTTTTT.

This sequence joins TRBV7-2 and TRBJ1-5, with 7 bases lining up with TRBD1. The J segment lost 1 base and the V segment lost 5 bases, leaving 5 bases of the junction unmatched. Germline assignment: CDR1 SGHTA and CDR2 FQGNSA. This CDR3 has 15 amino acids. CDR3 protein: CASSSGTASNQPQHF. CDR3 sequence (DNA): TGTGCCAGCAGCAGCGGGACAGCCAGCAATCAGCCCCAGCATTTT.

This clonotype was counted between two and nine times. This chain uses TRBV7-2 with TRBJ2-4; TRBD1 is a possible D gene (5 bases). CDR3 length: 15 residues. V lost 8 bases to trimming and J lost 7 bases, with 21 bases between them. Germline V CDR1 and CDR2: SGHTA, FQGNSA. This CDR3 reads CASSEGPRVTNIQYF. The CDR3 DNA reads as TGTGCCAGCTCCGAAGGTCCCAGGGTTACGAACATTCAGTACTTC.

The CDR3 DNA follows: TGTGCCAGCACCGCCCGGAGCGCCGGGACCCAGTACTTC. This codes for CASTARSAGTQYF. The chain recombines TRBV28 with TRBJ2-5; D unresolved. This CDR3 has 13 residues. Trimming took 7 bases from V and 7 from J, leaving 16 bases between them. In germline, CDR1 is MDHEN, CDR2 SYDVKM.

There are a few counts of this clonotype. This chain joins TRBV6-1 and TRBJ2-1; D uncertain. The germline gives CDR1 MNHNS, CDR2 SASEGT. CDR3 length equals 12 residues. CDR3 region: CATLGPYNEQFF. Written as DNA, the CDR3 is TGTGCGACGCTAGGCCCCTACAATGAGCAGTTCTTC.

The sample holds a few counts of this clonotype. The rearrangement joins TRBV12-5 to TRBJ2-7; D is ambiguous. V lost 5 bases, J lost 3 bases, and 11 bases lay in between. The CDR3 is 13 amino acids. Germline V gene data show CDR1 as LGHNT and CDR2 as FRNRAP. CDR3 protein: CASGPGYDYEQYV. The CDR3 coding sequence is TGTGCTAGTGGTCCCGGCTATGACTACGAGCAGTACGTC.

There are many counts of this clonotype. The CDR3 region is CSAGQGARETQYF. Written as DNA, the CDR3 is TGCAGTGCTGGACAGGGGGCTAGGGAGACCCAGTACTTC. The V call is TRBV20-1, the J call TRBJ2-5, with 11 bases aligning to TRBD1. J was trimmed by 5 bases and V by 5 bases; bases with no gene match: 4. Germline-derived CDR1 and CDR2 are DFQATT and SNEGSKA (reference sequence). The CDR3 has 13 amino acids.

The chain recombines TRBV18 with TRBJ1-5; D remains ambiguous. There are 13 residues in the CDR3. Germline V lookup: CDR1 KGHSH, CDR2 LQKENI. V lost 3 bases, J lost 4 bases, and 7 bases lay in between. The CDR3 reads CASSPEANQPQHF. The CDR3 DNA sequence: TGTGCCAGCTCACCGGAGGCGAATCAGCCCCAGCATTTT.

The rearrangement joins TRBV20-1 to TRBJ1-6; 8 bases align to TRBD1. Germline CDR1 reads DFQATT; CDR2 reads SNEGSKA (reference sequence). The ends lost 5 bases at V and 10 bases at J; junction bases unmatched: 10. The CDR3 totals 14 residues. The chain's CDR3 is CSAHRGGNSSPLHF. CDR3 DNA sequence: TGCAGTGCTCACAGGGGGGGAAATTCCTCACCCCTCCACTTT.

The chain joins TRBV27 to TRBJ1-5; the D gene is possibly TRBD1 (5 bases). Germline lookup yields CDR1 MNHEY and CDR2 SMNVEV (reference sequence). V dropped 2 bases and J dropped 2 bases, with 10 bases sitting between them. CDR3 length: 15 residues. CDR3 in amino acids: CASSLMGTGNQPQHF. The CDR3, as DNA: TGTGCCAGCAGTTTAATGGGGACGGGCAATCAGCCCCAGCATTTT.

Only a few counts were recorded for this clonotype. The chain has TRBV13 and TRBJ1-1, with D tentatively TRBD1 (6 bases). The V end lost 3 bases, the J end lost 4 bases, and 9 bases lay between the germline ends. CDR3 length equals 13 residues. Germline CDR1 is PRHDT and CDR2 is FYEKMQ (reference sequence). The CDR3 loop reads CASSFHRATEAFF. The CDR3 coding sequence is TGTGCCAGCAGCTTCCACAGGGCCACTGAAGCTTTCTTT.

This clonotype was seen only a few times. The CDR3 DNA follows: TGTGCCAGCAGTTACTCGATCGTTGCGACGGATACGCAGTATTTT. Amino acids: CASSYSIVATDTQYF. The chain carries TRBV6-2 or TRBV6-3 and TRBJ2-3; D call uncertain. The V and J ends lost 0 bases and 6 bases respectively, with 13 bases between them. Germline-derived CDR1 and CDR2 are MNHEY and SVGEGT. The CDR3 runs 15 residues.

V is TRBV12-3 or TRBV12-4 and J is TRBJ2-5; tentative D call: TRBD2 (7 bases). The CDR3 has 15 amino acids. V lost 6 bases and J 2 bases, leaving 16 bases between the germline ends. CDR3 coding DNA: TGTGCCAGCAGCACCGAGGGGGGGTGGCAAGAGACCCAGTACTTC. Its protein product is CASSTEGGWQETQYF.

The sample holds a few counts of this clonotype. CDR3 protein: CASRKQRGVQETQYF. In DNA form, the CDR3 reads TGTGCCAGCAGAAAACAGCGGGGGGTACAAGAGACCCAGTACTTC. The chain joins TRBV7-8 to TRBJ2-5; TRBD2 aligns across 9 bases. The trim removed 6 bases at V and 2 bases at J, leaving 7 bases unmatched. The V gene's germline CDR1 is SGHVS and CDR2 FQNEAQ. The CDR3 is 15 residues long.

The chain's CDR3 is CASSRAAGGTKGEQFF. CDR3 DNA: TGTGCCAGCAGCCGGGCAGCGGGGGGGACCAAGGGTGAGCAGTTCTTC. The chain recombines TRBV4-2 with TRBJ2-1, with TRBD2 identical over 10 bases. The V and J ends lost 4 bases and 9 bases, in that order; junction bases with no gene match: 12. From germline, CDR1 is LGHNA and CDR2 YNFKEQ. This CDR3 has 16 residues.

This clonotype showed up just a few times. The chain uses TRBV11-2 and TRBJ2-7; D call uncertain. The ends were cut back, 5 bases at V and 5 bases at J, with 16 bases in the middle. The germline V gene encodes CDR1 SGHAT and CDR2 FQNNGV. This CDR3 is 14 amino acids long. CDR3 nucleotides: TGTGCCAGCAGCCCGTACTCTGACCTGGACGAGCAGTACTTC. Residues: CASSPYSDLDEQYF. The full variable domain, with the rest looked up from reference TRBV11-2 and TRBJ2-7, is EAGVAQSPRYKIIEKRQSVAFWCNPISGHATLYWYQQILGQGPKLLIQFQNNGVVDDSQLPKDRFSAERLKGVDSTLKIQPAKLEDSAVYLCASSPYSDLDEQYFGPGTRLTVT.

This clonotype was seen a handful of times. This sequence joins TRBV4-2 and TRBJ2-5; 10 bases align to TRBD1. V trimming: 3 bases; J trimming: 0 bases; junction bases outside the gene matches: 1. CDR3 length: 15 residues. Germline CDR1 and CDR2: LGHNA and YNFKEQ. Here the CDR3 DNA reads TGTGCCAGCAGCCACGGGACAGGGGACCAAGAGACCCAGTACTTC. Protein: CASSHGTGDQETQYF.

In this sample, this clonotype turned up a few times. The rearrangement links TRBV2 to TRBJ2-5; 10 positions match TRBD1. This CDR3 region has 14 residues. V shed 8 bases and J 5 bases; nucleotides not matched to a gene: 8. Germline V gene sequence: CDR1 SNHLY, CDR2 FYNNEI. This CDR3 is CASPGTGARETQYF. The CDR3 nucleotides read TGTGCCAGCCCCGGGACAGGGGCAAGGGAGACCCAGTACTTC.

The sample holds a few counts of this clonotype. V gene TRBV15 combines with J gene TRBJ2-3; 9 positions match TRBD2. Germline CDR1 and CDR2: LNHNV and YYDKDF (reference sequence). The CDR3 has 17 amino acids. J was trimmed by 4 bases and V by 3 bases; bases with no gene match: 11. Here the CDR3 reads CATSSPDSGGFSDTQYF. CDR3 in DNA: TGTGCCACCAGCAGCCCGGATAGCGGGGGTTTTTCAGATACGCAGTATTTT.

This clonotype was observed at least ten times. The V gene is TRBV5-5, the J gene TRBJ2-5; no reliable D call. The CDR3 runs to 13 residues. Germline values: CDR1 SGHKS, CDR2 YYEKEE (reference sequence). Trimming shortened V by 2 bases and J by 0 bases, and 5 bases separated the two germline ends. Written as DNA, the CDR3 is TGTGCCAGCAGCTTCGAAGACCAAGAGACCCAGTACTTC. It is translated as CASSFEDQETQYF.

This clonotype has at least ten counts. As DNA, the CDR3 is TGTGCCAGCAGTTACACCGGTAGCGGGGGTAATGAGCAGTTCTTC. Its translation: CASSYTGSGGNEQFF. The rearrangement uses TRBV6-2 or TRBV6-3 and TRBJ2-1; 9 bases fit TRBD2. Germline lookup yields CDR1 MNHEY and CDR2 SVGEGT. J lost 7 bases, V lost 2 bases, and 6 bases had no gene match. CDR3 length: 15 residues.

The chain links TRBV15 to TRBJ1-5; D gene uncertain. Trimming removed 0 bases from V and 3 bases from J, with 9 bases in between. Per germline, CDR1 LNHNV and CDR2 YYDKDF (reference sequence). The CDR3 has 15 residues. The CDR3 bases are TGTGCCACCAGCAGAGATTCGGCAGTCAATCAGCCCCAGCATTTT. Protein product: CATSRDSAVNQPQHF.

The chain combines TRBV6-5 with TRBJ2-1, with D hard to call. The CDR3 is 15 amino acids. CDR1 is MNHEY, CDR2 SVGAGI, per germline. Trimming shortened V by 5 bases and J by 2 bases, and 13 bases separated the two germline ends. DNA of the CDR3: TGTGCCAGCAGTGGCAAAAATCCGGCCTACAATGAGCAGTTCTTC. Residues: CASSGKNPAYNEQFF.

The chain links TRBV10-1 to TRBJ2-5; no clear D. Per germline, CDR1 WNHNN and CDR2 SYGVQD (reference sequence). Trimming pared 4 bases from V and 1 base from J, leaving 7 bases between. CDR3 size: 13 residues. In DNA form, the CDR3 reads TGCGCCAGCAGTGCGCATCTCCAAGAGACCCAGTACTTC. Amino acids: CASSAHLQETQYF.